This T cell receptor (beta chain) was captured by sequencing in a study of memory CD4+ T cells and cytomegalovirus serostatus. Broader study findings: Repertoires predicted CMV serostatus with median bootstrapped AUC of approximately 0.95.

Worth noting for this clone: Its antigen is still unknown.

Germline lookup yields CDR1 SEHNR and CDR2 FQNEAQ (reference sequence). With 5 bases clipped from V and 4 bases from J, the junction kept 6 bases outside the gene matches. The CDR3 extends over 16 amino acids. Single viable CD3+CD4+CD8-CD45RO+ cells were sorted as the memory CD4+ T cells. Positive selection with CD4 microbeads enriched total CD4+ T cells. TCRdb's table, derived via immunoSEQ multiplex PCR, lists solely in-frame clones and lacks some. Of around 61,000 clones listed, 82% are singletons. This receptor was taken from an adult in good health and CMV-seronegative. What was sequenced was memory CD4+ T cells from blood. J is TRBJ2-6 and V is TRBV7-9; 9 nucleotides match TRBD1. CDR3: CASSAGQGTGANVLTF. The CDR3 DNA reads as TGTGCCAGCAGCGCGGGACAGGGAACCGGGGCCAACGTCCTGACTTTC.